Listed here are 30 T cell receptor beta chains from one sample, sequenced in a study of blood T cell repertoires in COVID-19. Some clones are missing from TCRdb's copy, which holds only in-frame ones; the method was immunoSEQ multiplex PCR. The repertoire holds about 100,000 clones, with roughly nine tenths as singletons. The sequenced sample was peripheral blood. These receptors were obtained from a young man in a cohort sampled during active COVID-19.

The chain recombines TRBV28 with TRBJ1-3, with D maybe TRBD1 (6 bases). This CDR3 comprises 16 residues. Germline lookup yields CDR1 MDHEN and CDR2 SYDVKM. V was trimmed by 7 bases and J by 0 bases, leaving 16 bases between them. For the CDR3, the DNA is TGTGCCAGCAAGGGACATAGTGGCCTCTCTGGAAACACCATATATTTT. Translation: CASKGHSGLSGNTIYF.

The chain carries TRBV5-1 and TRBJ1-3; 9 bases line up with TRBD1. Looked up from germline, CDR1 is SGHRS and CDR2 is YFSETQ. V lost 1 base, J lost 3 bases, and 5 bases stayed unmatched. The CDR3 is made up of 16 amino acids. CDR3 residues: CASSLLGQGLGNTIYF. CDR3 in DNA: TGCGCCAGCAGCTTGCTGGGACAGGGCCTTGGAAACACCATATATTTT. Drawing the rest from reference TRBV5-1 and TRBJ1-3, the complete variable domain is KAGVTQTPRYLIKTRGQQVTLSCSPISGHRSVSWYQQTPGQGLQFLFEYFSETQRNKGNFPGRFSGRQFSNSRSEMNVSTLELGDSALYLCASSLLGQGLGNTIYFGEGSWLTVV.

The rearrangement uses TRBV11-2 and TRBJ1-2, with 7 bases fitting TRBD1. Germline loops: CDR1 SGHAT, CDR2 FQNNGV. V lost 2 bases and J lost 0; bases outside the gene matches: 9. The CDR3 is 17 amino acids. The chain's CDR3 is CASSLRLSTGTNYGYTF. In nucleotides, the CDR3 is TGTGCCAGCAGCTTAAGGCTCTCGACAGGGACTAACTATGGCTACACCTTC.

The chain combines TRBV27 with TRBJ2-5; 7 nucleotides match TRBD2. Germline trimming cut 4 bases from V and 3 bases from J; bases unmatched to any gene: 8. The CDR3 extends over 15 amino acids. The germline V gene has CDR1 MNHEY and CDR2 SMNVEV (reference sequence). CDR3 nucleotide sequence: TGTGCCAGCAGTTCTGCGGGGGAAGGGGAAGAGACCCAGTACTTC. This translates into CASSSAGEGEETQYF.

The CDR3: CASSPGQGANNEQFF. The CDR3 DNA reads as TGTGCCAGCTCCCCGGGACAGGGGGCCAACAATGAGCAGTTCTTC. The V call is TRBV18, the J call TRBJ2-1; 12 bases map to TRBD1. This CDR3 comprises 15 residues. Germline values: CDR1 KGHSH, CDR2 LQKENI. The trim removed 6 bases at V and 5 bases at J, leaving 5 bases unmatched. The full variable domain, with the rest looked up from reference TRBV18 and TRBJ2-1, is NAGVMQNPRHLVRRRGQEARLRCSPMKGHSHVYWYRQLPEEGLKFMVYLQKENIIDESGMPKERFSAEFPKEGPSILRIQQVVRGDSAAYFCASSPGQGANNEQFFGPGTRLTVL.

The rearrangement joins TRBV7-9 to TRBJ2-2; 8 bases match TRBD2. The CDR3 spans 15 residues. J was trimmed by 5 bases and V by 2 bases; bases with no gene match: 4. CDR1 is SEHNR and CDR2 is FQNEAQ in the germline V gene (reference sequence). CDR3 in DNA: TGTGCCAGCAGCTTATACAGCGGGGGAACCGGGGAGCTGTTTTTT. Translated, it gives CASSLYSGGTGELFF.

The chain recombines TRBV27 with TRBJ1-6; 8 positions match TRBD1. This CDR3 is 14 amino acids long. J lost 9 bases, V lost 5 bases, and 6 bases had no gene match. From germline, CDR1 is MNHEY and CDR2 SMNVEV (reference sequence). The chain's CDR3 is CASSRQGSGSPLHF. The CDR3 bases are TGTGCCAGCAGTCGACAGGGGTCGGGTTCACCCCTCCACTTT.

This chain's CDR3 is CASSFRRGGRNEQFF. CDR3 in DNA: TGTGCCAGCAGCTTCAGGCGGGGGGGCCGGAATGAGCAGTTCTTC. This rearrangement joins TRBV7-3 to TRBJ2-1; 9 bases map to TRBD2. The CDR3 contains 15 residues. The trim removed 3 bases at V and 7 bases at J, leaving 7 bases unmatched. CDR1 SGHTA and CDR2 FQGTGA come from the germline V gene.

V and J are TRBV10-3 and TRBJ2-5; 7 nucleotides match TRBD2. Trimming took 11 bases from V and 4 from J; bases not matched to a gene: 13. The CDR3 spans 14 residues. CDR1 is ENHRY and CDR2 is SYGVKD in the germline V gene. CDR3 in DNA: TGTGCCGCCTCGACTAGCAGCTCGCGAGAGACCCAGTACTTC. Translating it yields CAASTSSSRETQYF.

This clone was seen a single time. This chain connects TRBV29-1 to TRBJ2-7, with 8 bases aligning to TRBD1. Germline loops: CDR1 SQVTM, CDR2 ANQGSEA. The junction had 13 bases not matched to a gene; V was cut back by 4 bases and J by 2 bases. The CDR3 totals 16 residues. The CDR3 loop is CSVGGGEGQATYEQYF. The CDR3 coding sequence is TGCAGCGTTGGAGGTGGAGAGGGACAGGCCACCTACGAGCAGTACTTC.

This chain links TRBV2 with TRBJ1-1; D is uncertain. This CDR3 is built from 12 residues. Germline V gives CDR1 SNHLY, CDR2 FYNNEI. Trimming shortened V by 2 bases and J by 4 bases, and 5 bases separated the two germline ends. CDR3 nucleotide sequence: TGTGCCAGCAGTGAATCAGGCACTGAAGCTTTCTTT. This codes for CASSESGTEAFF.

The chain's CDR3 is CASSPIAGGLNEQFF. CDR3 DNA: TGTGCCAGCAGCCCCATAGCGGGGGGGCTTAATGAGCAGTTCTTC. The rearrangement links TRBV7-3 to TRBJ2-1; 11 positions match TRBD2. The length of the CDR3 is 15 residues. Germline values: CDR1 SGHTA, CDR2 FQGTGA. V shed 5 bases, J shed 7 bases, and the junction held 7 bases outside the gene matches. Filled out from reference TRBV7-3 and TRBJ2-1, the complete variable domain reads GAGVSQTPSNKVTEKGKYVELRCDPISGHTALYWYRQSLGQGPEFLIYFQGTGAADDSGLPNDRFFAVRPEGSVSTLKIQRTERGDSAVYLCASSPIAGGLNEQFFGPGTRLTVL.

This chain connects TRBV19 to TRBJ1-2; TRBD1 matches 7 bases. The CDR3 totals 13 residues. Germline-derived CDR1 and CDR2 are LNHDA and SQIVND (reference sequence). After removal of 1 base from V and 8 bases from J, the junction contained 4 bases not matched to a gene. In DNA form, the CDR3 reads TGTGCCAGTAGTATAGGAGGAGGGGGCGGCTACACCTTC. It yields the protein CASSIGGGGGYTF.

This chain joins TRBV28 and TRBJ1-2; the D gene is possibly TRBD1 (6 bases). Trimming took 4 bases from V and 5 from J, leaving 17 bases between them. The CDR3 runs to 15 residues. In germline, CDR1 is MDHEN, CDR2 SYDVKM. CDR3: CASSSAQGPDYGYTF. In DNA form, the CDR3 reads TGTGCCAGCAGTTCCGCACAGGGTCCCGATTATGGCTACACCTTC.

CDR3 coding DNA: TGTGCCTGGAGCGGGGAGTTCCGGGTTCCTACCCGGACTGAAGCTTTCTTT. Its protein is CAWSGEFRVPTRTEAFF. The chain couples TRBV30 to TRBJ1-1; D is undetermined. Germline lookup yields CDR1 GTSNPN and CDR2 SVGIG (reference sequence). V was trimmed by 3 bases and J by 5 bases, leaving 25 bases between them. This CDR3 contains 17 residues.

The J gene is TRBJ1-2, the V gene TRBV28, with 9 bases lining up with TRBD1. CDR1 MDHEN and CDR2 SYDVKM come from the germline V gene. The CDR3 covers 15 residues. V was clipped by 6 bases and J by 2 bases; unmatched bases: 7. The CDR3 sequence is CASSRPGTGNYGYTF. The CDR3 coding sequence is TGTGCCAGCAGCCGTCCCGGGACAGGGAACTATGGCTACACCTTC.

The chain combines TRBV5-1 with TRBJ2-3; no firm D call. The V and J ends lost 2 bases and 0 bases respectively, with 10 bases between them. CDR3 length equals 15 residues. CDR1 is SGHRS, CDR2 YFSETQ, per germline. The CDR3 here is CASSLLSVSTDTQYF. CDR3 nucleotide sequence: TGCGCCAGCAGCTTACTCTCGGTCAGCACAGATACGCAGTATTTT.

The chain is built from TRBV7-7 and TRBJ2-5; 12 bases are shared with TRBD2. The junction had 6 bases not matched to a gene; V was cut back by 5 bases and J by 2 bases. The CDR3 totals 16 residues. Germline V gene data show CDR1 as SSHAT and CDR2 as FNYEAQ (reference sequence). The CDR3 coding sequence is TGTGCCAGCAGCCCCTCGACTAGCGGGGGACAAGAGACCCAGTACTTC. Translated: CASSPSTSGGQETQYF.

This chain joins TRBV5-1 and TRBJ1-6, with D tentatively TRBD1 (5 bases). This CDR3 has 15 amino acids. V lost 1 base, J lost 3 bases, and 8 bases lay in between. From germline, CDR1 is SGHRS and CDR2 YFSETQ. In DNA form, the CDR3 reads TGCGCCAGCAGCTTGAACCAGGGCTATAATTCACCCCTCCACTTT. Its translation: CASSLNQGYNSPLHF.

Here the CDR3 reads CASSLGSAQETQYF. In DNA, the CDR3 is TGTGCCAGCAGCTTAGGTAGCGCGCAAGAGACCCAGTACTTC. The genes are TRBV7-3 and TRBJ2-5; D perhaps matches TRBD2 (5 bases). This CDR3 has 14 residues. From germline, CDR1 is SGHTA and CDR2 FQGTGA. V was trimmed by 2 bases and J by 2 bases, leaving 9 bases between them.

The chain is built from TRBV3-1 (or the pseudogene TRBV3-2) and TRBJ1-1; weak D call: TRBD1 (6 bases). V dropped 6 bases and J dropped 4 bases, with 15 bases sitting between them. CDR1 is LGHDT and CDR2 is YNNKEL in the germline V gene (reference sequence). This CDR3 region has 14 residues. For the CDR3, the DNA is TGTGCCAGCAGACCAAGGGGGTCGTCCACTGAAGCTTTCTTT. This gives the protein CASRPRGSSTEAFF.

The V and J genes are TRBV6-1 and TRBJ1-3; D perhaps matches TRBD1 (6 bases). The germline CDR1 and CDR2 sequences are MNHNS and SASEGT. CDR3 size: 14 residues. The V end lost 1 base, the J end lost 4 bases, and 8 bases lay between the germline ends. The CDR3 here is CASSEGTVGNTIYF. In DNA form, the CDR3 reads TGTGCCAGCAGTGAAGGGACAGTAGGAAACACCATATATTTT.

This rearrangement joins TRBV6-8 to TRBJ1-4, with 9 bases lining up with TRBD1. V shed 6 bases, J shed 7 bases, and the junction held 12 bases outside the gene matches. The V gene's germline CDR1 is MNHGY and CDR2 SAAAGT. The CDR3 runs 16 residues. CDR3 DNA sequence: TGTGCCAGCAGCCGCCGGGACAGGGAAGGTTTTGAAAAACTGTTTTTT. Translation: CASSRRDREGFEKLFF.

V and J are TRBV6-2 or TRBV6-3 and TRBJ2-1; D may be TRBD2 (5 bases). CDR3 size: 14 residues. V shed 6 bases and J shed 4 bases, with 13 bases lying between them. Germline lookup yields CDR1 MNHEY and CDR2 SVGEGT. CDR3 DNA: TGTGCCAGCAGCCACCGGACTTCATACAATGAGCAGTTCTTC. Protein sequence: CASSHRTSYNEQFF.

The sample holds one count of this clone. The chain uses TRBV5-8 and TRBJ2-7, with 10 positions matching TRBD1. Germline CDR1 is SGHTS and CDR2 is YDEGEE. The CDR3 sequence is 18 residues long. Trimming cost V 0 bases and J 4 bases; bases outside gene matches: 13. The CDR3 spells CASSLGDRGRIYEYEQYF. The CDR3 nucleotides are TGTGCCAGCAGCTTGGGGGACAGGGGCCGAATTTATGAATACGAGCAGTACTTC.

This chain connects TRBV10-3 to TRBJ2-5; D unclear. CDR3 length equals 14 residues. V lost 3 bases and J lost 0, with 8 bases in between. Germline lookup yields CDR1 ENHRY and CDR2 SYGVKD. CDR3 DNA: TGTGCCATCAGTGATGCACTAAACCAAGAGACCCAGTACTTC. Amino acid sequence: CAISDALNQETQYF.

This clone was recorded a few times. This sequence joins TRBV24-1 and TRBJ1-2; TRBD1 is a possible D gene (6 bases). V was clipped by 3 bases and J by 5 bases, with 12 bases between them. The CDR3 is 14 residues long. CDR1 KGHDR and CDR2 SFDVKD come from the germline V gene. The CDR3 region is CATSDANRAYGYTF. CDR3 sequence (DNA): TGTGCCACCAGTGATGCTAACAGGGCGTATGGCTACACCTTC.

V is TRBV6-5 and J is TRBJ1-4; TRBD1 might be the D (6 bases). This CDR3 region has 14 residues. Trimming shortened V by 7 bases and J by 7 bases, and 16 bases separated the two germline ends. CDR1 is MNHEY and CDR2 is SVGAGI in the germline V gene. CDR3 region: CASIKAGVGEKLFF. The CDR3 nucleotides read TGTGCCAGCATCAAGGCAGGGGTGGGTGAAAAACTGTTTTTT.

This chain uses TRBV5-1 with TRBJ2-7; D is perhaps TRBD1 (6 bases). The CDR3 runs 14 residues. The germline CDR1 and CDR2 sequences are SGHRS and YFSETQ. V was clipped by 2 bases and J by 2 bases, with 11 bases between them. This CDR3 reads CASSLNRAPYEQYF. DNA of the CDR3: TGCGCCAGCAGCTTAAACAGGGCTCCCTACGAGCAGTACTTC.

The chain is built from TRBV30 and TRBJ2-5; TRBD1 matches at 11 bases. Germline V gene data show CDR1 as GTSNPN and CDR2 as SVGIG (reference sequence). CDR3 length: 14 amino acids. The V and J ends lost 2 bases and 7 bases, in that order; junction bases with no gene match: 6. CDR3 protein: CAWSSGTGGLTQYF. The CDR3, as DNA: TGTGCCTGGAGTAGCGGGACAGGGGGTCTGACCCAGTACTTC.